This T cell receptor beta chain was identified during a study of regulatory T cells in long-lasting Graves disease. Study results and caveats: Newly diagnosed disease favored TRBV20-1 and TRBJ2-1 over persistent disease. New patients shared fewer public clonotypes (966) than persistent patients did (over 2,500).

Combining iRepertoire HTBI primers with Arm-PCR of CDR3 regions, the authors built TCR beta libraries. As originally analysed: Gene usage covered some 66 TRBV and 14 TRBJ segments. TCRdb processed the multiplex PCR reads anew with MiXCR; each CDR3 protein has one entry. The V and J calls were determined by TCRdb, not by the authors. Of about 660,000 distinct CDR3 sequences listed, 25% to 35% are singletons. Time point reported: persistent/refractory GD, antithyroid drugs over 5 years with positive TRAb. There was RNA extracted from PBMCs, and the TCR library was made from it. To note about this clonotype: The antigen remains unidentified.

There are 14 residues in the CDR3. The V end was cut by 2 bases, the J end by 0 bases, with 8 bases between. The germline V gene has CDR1 GTSNPN and CDR2 SVGIG (reference sequence). This rearrangement joins TRBV30 to TRBJ2-4; unclear D gene. The TCR sequence derives from a female donor with Graves disease. The sequencing here drew on peripheral blood mononuclear cells (PBMCs), taken when the disease was refractory, from a patient treated with antithyroid drugs. The CDR3 spells CAWSRRSAKNIQYF. DNA for the CDR3: TGTGCCTGGAGTAGACGTTCAGCCAAAAACATTCAGTACTTC.